Listed here are 28 T cell receptor beta chains from one sample, sequenced in a study of T cell responses to AZD1222 COVID-19 vaccine. Method: immunoSEQ multiplex PCR; TCRdb's copy keeps in-frame clones and lacks some. This sample has about 99,000 clones; around 90% occur once, and the top ten carry about 13%. The sequenced sample was peripheral blood, obtained on day 0 of AZD1222 vaccination. The receptor source for this set is an adult in good health.

This chain uses TRBV29-1 with TRBJ1-1, with 7 bases identical to TRBD1. V lost 6 bases, J lost 6 bases, and 4 bases stayed unmatched. The V gene's germline CDR1 is SQVTM and CDR2 ANQGSEA. The CDR3 spans 11 residues. The CDR3 protein is CSVEDRPEAFF. CDR3 DNA sequence: TGCAGCGTCGAGGACAGGCCTGAAGCTTTCTTT.

The V call is TRBV6-5, the J call TRBJ2-1; 11 bases match TRBD1. V lost 10 bases, J lost 6 bases, and 11 bases stayed unmatched. Germline V CDR1 and CDR2: MNHEY, SVGAGI. This CDR3 is 15 amino acids long. CDR3 nucleotides: TGTGCCACCCTCCTATCGGACAGGGGGCCCAATGAGCAGTTCTTC. Amino acid sequence: CATLLSDRGPNEQFF.

This rearrangement joins TRBV7-9 to TRBJ2-2; 7 bases map to TRBD2. Per the germline V gene, CDR1 is SEHNR and CDR2 is FQNEAQ (reference sequence). The length of the CDR3 is 16 residues. With V trimmed by 4 bases and J by 5 bases, 10 bases remained unmatched. CDR3 in amino acids: CASSWEGQIPTGELFF. CDR3 coding DNA: TGTGCCAGCAGCTGGGAGGGGCAGATTCCGACCGGGGAGCTGTTTTTT.

V usage is TRBV5-1 and J usage is TRBJ2-5; no clear D. Trimming took 4 bases from V and 0 from J, leaving 10 bases between them. CDR3 size: 14 residues. Looked up from germline, CDR1 is SGHRS and CDR2 is YFSETQ. CDR3 sequence: CASSPNSYQETQYF. CDR3 nucleotide sequence: TGCGCCAGCAGCCCCAACTCGTACCAAGAGACCCAGTACTTC. The variable domain in full, completed from reference TRBV5-1 and TRBJ2-5, reads KAGVTQTPRYLIKTRGQQVTLSCSPISGHRSVSWYQQTPGQGLQFLFEYFSETQRNKGNFPGRFSGRQFSNSRSEMNVSTLELGDSALYLCASSPNSYQETQYFGPGTRLLVL.

This chain connects TRBV10-3 to TRBJ2-1; possibly TRBD1 for D (6 bases). Germline V CDR1 and CDR2: ENHRY, SYGVKD. This CDR3 comprises 15 residues. Trimming took 10 bases from V and 5 from J, leaving 21 bases between them. In DNA, the CDR3 is TGTGCCACCAACCAGGGGCTAGCAGTGAACAATGAGCAGTTCTTC. This sequence encodes CATNQGLAVNNEQFF.

The chain recombines TRBV6-5 with TRBJ2-7, with D perhaps TRBD1 (6 bases). CDR1 MNHEY and CDR2 SVGAGI come from the germline V gene. There are 12 residues in the CDR3. Trimming removed 7 bases at V and 7 bases at J, with 14 bases between. CDR3 sequence (DNA): TGTGCCAGCACCTCAGGGGTGCGGGAGCAGTACTTC. Translated, it gives CASTSGVREQYF.

The rearrangement uses TRBV3-1 (or the pseudogene TRBV3-2) and TRBJ2-3; no clear D. Trimming stripped 4 bases from V and 6 bases from J, with 11 bases between. CDR1 is LGHDT and CDR2 is YNNKEL in the germline V gene (reference sequence). The CDR3 runs to 13 residues. Here the CDR3 DNA reads TGTGCCAGCAGCCCATACCCCGGGGATACGCAGTATTTT. This gives the protein CASSPYPGDTQYF.

This chain links TRBV5-1 with TRBJ2-2; D may be TRBD2 (5 bases). Trimming left V 0 bases short and J 2 bases short, with 11 bases between. The V gene's germline CDR1 is SGHRS and CDR2 YFSETQ. The CDR3 runs to 16 residues. The CDR3 nucleotides read TGCGCCAGCAGCTTGGTTGGGAGCCAAAACACCGGGGAGCTGTTTTTT. The encoded protein is CASSLVGSQNTGELFF.

This clone was seen once. This chain links TRBV30 with TRBJ1-5; 9 bases are a match to TRBD1. Germline assignment: CDR1 GTSNPN and CDR2 SVGIG (reference sequence). Unmatched junction bases numbered 2, after V lost 1 base and J lost 4 bases. The CDR3 has 14 amino acids. CDR3: CAWSAGTGNQPQHF. The CDR3 region has the DNA TGTGCCTGGAGTGCCGGGACAGGGAATCAGCCCCAGCATTTT.

This sequence joins TRBV6-5 and TRBJ1-1; D gene uncertain. The CDR3 has 15 amino acids. Germline V gene sequence: CDR1 MNHEY, CDR2 SVGAGI. The V and J ends lost 7 bases and 4 bases respectively, with 19 bases between them. The CDR3 is CASTPWSEWGTEAFF. The CDR3 DNA reads as TGTGCCAGCACCCCGTGGTCCGAGTGGGGCACTGAAGCTTTCTTT.

V is TRBV18 and J is TRBJ1-5; D ambiguous. CDR1 and CDR2 from the germline V gene are KGHSH and LQKENI. Trimming took off 1 base at V and 1 base at J, with 11 bases between the two ends. The CDR3 extends over 16 amino acids. The CDR3 region is CASSPQHPGSNQPQHF. CDR3 DNA: TGTGCCAGCTCACCACAACACCCGGGAAGCAATCAGCCCCAGCATTTT.

The gene calls are TRBV10-3 and TRBJ2-5; D might be TRBD2 (6 bases). V lost 1 base to trimming and J lost 5 bases, with 8 bases between them. The CDR3 is made up of 13 amino acids. Germline CDR1 ENHRY, CDR2 SYGVKD. The CDR3 spells CAISEFGGETQYF. In nucleotides, the CDR3 is TGTGCCATCAGTGAGTTTGGGGGGGAGACCCAGTACTTC.

A single count supports this clone. The chain recombines TRBV5-6 with TRBJ1-5; D remains unclear. Trimming removed 0 bases from V and 0 bases from J, with 7 bases in between. Germline CDR1 and CDR2: SGHDT and YYEEEE. The CDR3 is 15 residues long. CDR3: CASSLGEDSNQPQHF. In DNA, the CDR3 is TGTGCCAGCAGCTTGGGGGAAGATAGCAATCAGCCCCAGCATTTT.

J is TRBJ2-7 and V is TRBV30; 7 nucleotides agree with TRBD1. This CDR3 is built from 13 residues. With V trimmed by 3 bases and J by 7 bases, 9 bases remained unmatched. The germline V gene encodes CDR1 GTSNPN and CDR2 SVGIG (reference sequence). The CDR3 spells CAWRTGTTGEQYF. The CDR3 DNA reads as TGTGCCTGGAGGACAGGGACGACGGGGGAGCAGTACTTC.

The chain is built from TRBV7-2 and TRBJ2-5, with D possibly TRBD2 on 6 matching bases. The V end was cut by 1 base, the J end by 6 bases, with 12 bases between. The CDR3 extends over 14 amino acids. CDR1 and CDR2 from the germline V gene are SGHTA and FQGNSA. The CDR3 DNA is TGTGCCAGCAGCTTAGGGGAGGTAGTGAAGACCCAGTACTTC. It is translated as CASSLGEVVKTQYF.

The rearrangement joins TRBV3-1 (or the pseudogene TRBV3-2) to TRBJ2-1, with TRBD1 matching 7 bases. After removal of 6 bases from V and 6 bases from J, the junction contained 5 bases not matched to a gene. This CDR3 region has 13 residues. Germline V gene data show CDR1 as LGHDT and CDR2 as YNNKEL (reference sequence). The DNA for the CDR3 is TGTGCCAGCAGGGTAAGACAGGGCAATGAGCAGTTCTTC. Translating gives CASRVRQGNEQFF.

This chain links TRBV11-2 with TRBJ1-3; 7 nucleotides match TRBD1. The CDR3 length is 15 residues. V gave up 5 bases and J gave up 0 bases; unmatched junction bases: 4. CDR1 and CDR2 (germline): SGHAT, FQNNGV. The CDR3 DNA reads TGTGCCAGCAGCCTTGGGACAGACTCTGGAAACACCATATATTTT. It yields the protein CASSLGTDSGNTIYF.

This rearrangement joins TRBV5-6 to TRBJ2-7; D not certain. V dropped 0 bases and J dropped 2 bases, with 12 bases sitting between them. This CDR3 region has 15 residues. Germline V gives CDR1 SGHDT, CDR2 YYEEEE. The DNA for the CDR3 is TGTGCCAGCAGCTTGGATGCGTGGCAGACCTACGAGCAGTACTTC. It specifies CASSLDAWQTYEQYF.

The chain couples TRBV15 to TRBJ1-3, with D perhaps TRBD1 (5 bases). CDR1 is LNHNV and CDR2 is YYDKDF in the germline V gene (reference sequence). V was trimmed by 1 base and J by 1 base, leaving 8 bases between them. The CDR3 consists of 15 residues. The CDR3 sequence: CATSRVGGSGNTIYF. The CDR3 DNA reads as TGTGCCACCAGCAGAGTCGGGGGTTCTGGAAACACCATATATTTT.

J is TRBJ2-3 and V is TRBV24-1; tentative D call: TRBD2 (6 bases). The CDR3 loop spans 14 amino acids. Trimming took off 3 bases at V and 5 bases at J, with 11 bases between the two ends. The V gene's germline CDR1 is KGHDR and CDR2 SFDVKD. The chain's CDR3 is CATSDGRGVDTQYF. The CDR3 DNA reads as TGTGCCACCAGTGATGGGCGGGGTGTAGATACGCAGTATTTT.

The J gene is TRBJ2-1, the V gene TRBV6-5; 8 bases match TRBD1. The CDR3 has 15 amino acids. V lost 6 bases and J lost 0; bases outside the gene matches: 4. Germline V gene sequence: CDR1 MNHEY, CDR2 SVGAGI. CDR3 sequence: CASRYRGNSYNEQFF. The CDR3 DNA reads TGTGCCAGCAGGTACAGGGGGAACTCCTACAATGAGCAGTTCTTC.

This clone was observed once. V is TRBV5-1 and J is TRBJ2-3; 7 nucleotides agree with TRBD2. V lost 6 bases to trimming and J lost 0 bases; unmatched junction nucleotides: 4. The CDR3 loop spans 14 amino acids. Germline assignment: CDR1 SGHRS and CDR2 YFSETQ. The CDR3 region has the DNA TGCGCCAGCAAAAGCGGGGCTAGCACAGATACGCAGTATTTT. Amino acids: CASKSGASTDTQYF.

This rearrangement joins TRBV5-4 to TRBJ1-1; D possibly corresponds to TRBD1 (5 bases). The CDR3 totals 17 residues. CDR1 is SGHNT, CDR2 YYREEE, per germline (reference sequence). V was pared by 4 bases and J by 0 bases, with 19 bases between. This CDR3 reads CASSPPPQVGLNTEAFF. CDR3 in DNA: TGTGCCAGCAGCCCCCCTCCGCAGGTGGGGCTGAACACTGAAGCTTTCTTT. The full variable domain, in which reference TRBV5-4 and TRBJ1-1 provide the parts outside the CDR3, is ETGVTQSPTHLIKTRGQQVTLRCSSQSGHNTVSWYQQALGQGPQFIFQYYREEENGRGNFPPRFSGLQFPNYSSELNVNALELDDSALYLCASSPPPQVGLNTEAFFGQGTRLTVV.

V usage is TRBV3-1 (or the pseudogene TRBV3-2) and J usage is TRBJ1-1; perhaps TRBD1 as D (5 bases). Germline-derived CDR1 and CDR2 are LGHDT and YNNKEL (reference sequence). Trimming left V 1 base short and J 2 bases short, with 8 bases between. The CDR3 sequence is 14 residues long. Here the CDR3 DNA reads TGTGCCAGCAGCCAAGGGACATTAAACACTGAAGCTTTCTTT. Protein sequence: CASSQGTLNTEAFF.

The chain joins TRBV29-1 to TRBJ1-2; D is unresolved. Between the trimmed V and J ends, which lost 1 base and 2 bases, there was a span of 2 bases. This CDR3 has 11 residues. CDR1 is SQVTM and CDR2 is ANQGSEA in the germline V gene. CDR3 residues: CSVEVNYGYTF. For the CDR3, the DNA is TGCAGCGTTGAAGTGAACTATGGCTACACCTTC.

The chain recombines TRBV4-3 with TRBJ1-4, with a weak D call TRBD1 (6 bases). CDR3 size: 15 residues. From germline, CDR1 is LGHNA and CDR2 YSLEER. The ends were cut back, 6 bases at V and 4 bases at J, with 15 bases in the middle. DNA of the CDR3: TGCGCCAGCAGGCGGGGGGCGATCCTTAATGAAAAACTGTTTTTT. Its protein is CASRRGAILNEKLFF.

The chain joins TRBV2 to TRBJ2-1; 7 bases map to TRBD1. Unmatched junction bases numbered 12, after V lost 3 bases and J lost 4 bases. Germline CDR1 is SNHLY and CDR2 is FYNNEI. The CDR3 has 17 amino acids. CDR3: CASSEFPEQGDYNEQFF. The CDR3 DNA reads TGTGCCAGCAGTGAGTTTCCGGAGCAGGGGGATTACAATGAGCAGTTCTTC.

The chain joins TRBV5-1 to TRBJ1-1; D gene uncertain. The CDR3 consists of 14 residues. The germline V and J ends were trimmed by 1 base and 3 bases, with 10 bases remaining between them. Per the germline V gene, CDR1 is SGHRS and CDR2 is YFSETQ. CDR3 protein: CASSLSGSDTEAFF. CDR3 DNA sequence: TGCGCCAGCAGCTTGAGTGGATCTGACACTGAAGCTTTCTTT.